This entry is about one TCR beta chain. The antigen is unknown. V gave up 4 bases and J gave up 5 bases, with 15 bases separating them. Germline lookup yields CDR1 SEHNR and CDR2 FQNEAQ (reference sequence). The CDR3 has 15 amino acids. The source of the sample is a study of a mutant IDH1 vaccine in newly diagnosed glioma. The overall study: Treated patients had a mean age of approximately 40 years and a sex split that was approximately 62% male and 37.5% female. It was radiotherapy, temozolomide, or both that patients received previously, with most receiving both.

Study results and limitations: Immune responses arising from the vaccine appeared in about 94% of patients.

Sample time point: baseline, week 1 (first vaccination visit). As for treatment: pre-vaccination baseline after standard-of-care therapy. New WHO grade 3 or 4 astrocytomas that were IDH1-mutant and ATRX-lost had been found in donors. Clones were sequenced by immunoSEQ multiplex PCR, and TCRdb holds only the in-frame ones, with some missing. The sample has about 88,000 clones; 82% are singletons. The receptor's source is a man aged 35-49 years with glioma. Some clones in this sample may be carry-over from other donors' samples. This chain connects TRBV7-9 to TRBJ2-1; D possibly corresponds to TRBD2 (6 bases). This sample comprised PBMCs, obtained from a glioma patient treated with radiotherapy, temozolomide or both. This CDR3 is CASSSTRDSNNEQFF. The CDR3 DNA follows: TGTGCCAGCAGCTCTACGCGGGACTCAAACAATGAGCAGTTCTTC. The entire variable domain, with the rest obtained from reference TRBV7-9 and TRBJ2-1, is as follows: DTGVSQNPRHKITKRGQNVTFRCDPISEHNRLYWYRQTLGQGPEFLTYFQNEAQLEKSRLLSDRFSAERPKGSFSTLEIQRTEQGDSAMYLCASSSTRDSNNEQFFGPGTRLTVL.